Detailed here is one T cell receptor (beta chain). The data stem from a study of blood T cell repertoires in COVID-19. Study details: The cDNA or gDNA used as material had been derived from T cells, B-cell-depleted T cells, or PBMCs.

V gave up 6 bases and J gave up 2 bases; unmatched junction bases: 4. There are 15 residues in the CDR3. Per the germline V gene, CDR1 is SNHLY and CDR2 is FYNNEI. Libraries were prepared by immunoSEQ multiplex PCR; TCRdb keeps only in-frame clonotypes and omits some of them. The sample carries about 110,000 clones, 65% to 80% recorded once. The gene calls are TRBV2 and TRBJ1-3; 10 nucleotides agree with TRBD1. The TCR originated in a man aged 65 to 85 with acute or convalescent COVID-19. Sequenced input: peripheral blood. The CDR3 loop is CASRDRGQTGNTIYF. The CDR3, as DNA: TGTGCCAGCAGAGACAGGGGGCAAACTGGAAACACCATATATTTT.